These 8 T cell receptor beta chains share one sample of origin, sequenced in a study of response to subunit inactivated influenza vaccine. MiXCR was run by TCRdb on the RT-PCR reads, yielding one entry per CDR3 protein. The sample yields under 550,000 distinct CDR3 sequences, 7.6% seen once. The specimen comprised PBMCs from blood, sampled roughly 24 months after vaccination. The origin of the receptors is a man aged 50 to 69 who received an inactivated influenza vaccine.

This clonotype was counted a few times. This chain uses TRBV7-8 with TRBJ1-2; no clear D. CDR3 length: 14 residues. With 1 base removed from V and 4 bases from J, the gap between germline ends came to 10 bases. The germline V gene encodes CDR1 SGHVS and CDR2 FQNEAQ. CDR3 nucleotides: TGTGCCAGCAGCTTAGGTCGGGGAACCTATGGCTACACCTTC. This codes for CASSLGRGTYGYTF.

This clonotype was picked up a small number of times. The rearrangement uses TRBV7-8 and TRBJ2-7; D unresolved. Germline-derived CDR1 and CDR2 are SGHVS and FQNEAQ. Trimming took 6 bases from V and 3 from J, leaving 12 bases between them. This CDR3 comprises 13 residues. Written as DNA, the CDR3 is TGTGCCAGCAGTTTCGCCCAGTTCTACGAGCAGTACTTC. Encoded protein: CASSFAQFYEQYF.

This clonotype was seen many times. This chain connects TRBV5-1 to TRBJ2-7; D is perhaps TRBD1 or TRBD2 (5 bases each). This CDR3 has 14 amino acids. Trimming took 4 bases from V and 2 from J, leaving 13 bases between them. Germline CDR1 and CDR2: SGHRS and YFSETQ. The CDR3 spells CASSPGRGTYEQYF. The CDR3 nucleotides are TGCGCCAGCAGCCCGGGACGGGGAACCTACGAGCAGTACTTC.

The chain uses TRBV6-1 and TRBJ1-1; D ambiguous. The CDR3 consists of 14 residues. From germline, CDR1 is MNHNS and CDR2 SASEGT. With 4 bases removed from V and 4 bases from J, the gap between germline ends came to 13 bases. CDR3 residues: CASSGLGSLTEAFF. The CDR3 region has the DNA TGTGCCAGCAGTGGGCTCGGGTCACTCACTGAAGCTTTCTTT.

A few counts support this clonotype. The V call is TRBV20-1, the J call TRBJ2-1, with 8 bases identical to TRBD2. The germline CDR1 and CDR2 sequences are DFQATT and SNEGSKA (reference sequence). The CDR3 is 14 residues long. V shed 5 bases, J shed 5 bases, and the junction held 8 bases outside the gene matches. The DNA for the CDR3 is TGCAGTGCTGCCCGGAGCGGGAGAAACAATGAGCAGTTCTTC. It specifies CSAARSGRNNEQFF.

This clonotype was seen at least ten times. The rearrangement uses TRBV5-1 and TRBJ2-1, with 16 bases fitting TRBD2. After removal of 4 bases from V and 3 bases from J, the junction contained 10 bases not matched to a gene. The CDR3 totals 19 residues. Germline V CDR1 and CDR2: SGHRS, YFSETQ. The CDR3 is CASSPGLAGGTGGYNEQFF. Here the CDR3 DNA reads TGCGCCAGCAGCCCGGGACTAGCGGGAGGGACAGGAGGCTACAATGAGCAGTTCTTC.

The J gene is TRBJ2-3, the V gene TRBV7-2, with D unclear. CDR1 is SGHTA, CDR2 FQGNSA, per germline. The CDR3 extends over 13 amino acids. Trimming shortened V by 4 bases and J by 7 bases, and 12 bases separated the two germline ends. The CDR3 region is CASSSDPQYTQYF. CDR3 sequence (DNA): TGTGCCAGCAGCTCGGACCCCCAATATACGCAGTATTTT.

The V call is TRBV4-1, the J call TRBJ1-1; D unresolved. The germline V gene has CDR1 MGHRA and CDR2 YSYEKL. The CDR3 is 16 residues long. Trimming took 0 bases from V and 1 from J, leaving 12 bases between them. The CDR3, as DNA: TGCGCCAGCAGCCAAGAAATTACTCGGACGAACACTGAAGCTTTCTTT. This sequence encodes CASSQEITRTNTEAFF.